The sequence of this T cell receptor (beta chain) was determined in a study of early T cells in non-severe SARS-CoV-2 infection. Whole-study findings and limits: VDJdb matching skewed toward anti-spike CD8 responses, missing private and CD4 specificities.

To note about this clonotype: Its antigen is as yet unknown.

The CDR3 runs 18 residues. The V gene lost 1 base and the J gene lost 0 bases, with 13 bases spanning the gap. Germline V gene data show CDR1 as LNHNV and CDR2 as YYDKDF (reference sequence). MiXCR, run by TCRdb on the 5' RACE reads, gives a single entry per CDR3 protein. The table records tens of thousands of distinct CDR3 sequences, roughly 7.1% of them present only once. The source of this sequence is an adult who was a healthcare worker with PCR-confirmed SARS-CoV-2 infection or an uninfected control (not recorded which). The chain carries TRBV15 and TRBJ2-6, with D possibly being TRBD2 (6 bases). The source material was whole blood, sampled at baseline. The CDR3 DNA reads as TGTGCCACCAGCAGAGTTGGGGGGTCTTCCTCTGGGGCCAACGTCCTGACTTTC. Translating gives CATSRVGGSSSGANVLTF. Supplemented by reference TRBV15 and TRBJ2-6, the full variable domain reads DAMVIQNPRYQVTQFGKPVTLSCSQTLNHNVMYWYQQKSSQAPKLLFHYYDKDFNNEADTPDNFQSRRPNTSFCFLDIRSPGLGDTAMYLCATSRVGGSSSGANVLTFGAGSRLTVL.